This T cell receptor beta chain was profiled in a study of blood T cell repertoires in COVID-19. About the study: Samples of COVID-19 (acute and convalescent) were obtained from the United States, Italy and Spain.

Individuals aged 18 to 89 years were recruited from 24 US areas. For recovered donors of Cohort 3, there were two negative PCRs, clearance, or symptom resolution. Data came from immunoSEQ multiplex PCR; TCRdb stores just in-frame clones and leaves some out. The sample shows about 160,000 clones, about four fifths of them seen only once. The receptor's source is a woman aged 55-69 years who had recovered from COVID-19. Source material: PBMCs or T cells enriched from blood (not recorded which).

The CDR3 DNA follows: TGTGCCAGCAGTTTATCGGGCAGGGGTGCCTACAATGAGCAGTTCTTC. Protein product: CASSLSGRGAYNEQFF. The chain is built from TRBV28 and TRBJ2-1, with D perhaps TRBD1 (6 bases). The CDR3 loop spans 16 amino acids. V lost 1 base, J lost 2 bases, and 12 bases lay in between. Germline CDR1 and CDR2: MDHEN and SYDVKM.